These 4 T cell receptor beta chains share one sample of origin, sequenced in a study of cytomegalovirus exposure and HLA in healthy donors. Clones were sequenced by immunoSEQ multiplex PCR, and TCRdb holds only the in-frame ones, with some missing. The sample includes 150,000 to 200,000 clones, around 82% seen only once; the top ten take 2.5% to 3%. Sequenced: PBMCs. Source of these receptors: a woman aged 18 to 35 in good health and CMV-seropositive.

V is TRBV18 and J is TRBJ2-5; D ambiguous. V gave up 3 bases and J gave up 3 bases, with 8 bases separating them. The germline gives CDR1 KGHSH, CDR2 LQKENI. The CDR3 is made up of 13 amino acids. The CDR3 DNA sequence: TGTGCCAGCTCACCGGGCGCAGAAGAGACCCAGTACTTC. It encodes CASSPGAEETQYF.

J is TRBJ1-6 and V is TRBV27; TRBD1 might be the D (5 bases). This CDR3 has 14 amino acids. Per the germline V gene, CDR1 is MNHEY and CDR2 is SMNVEV (reference sequence). The V gene lost 3 bases and the J gene lost 8 bases, with 11 bases spanning the gap. CDR3 in amino acids: CASSFAAGDSPLHF. In DNA, the CDR3 is TGTGCCAGCAGTTTCGCGGCGGGGGATTCACCCCTCCACTTT.

This clone has just one count. This chain links TRBV19 with TRBJ2-1; D perhaps matches TRBD2 (5 bases). CDR3 length equals 14 residues. The germline V and J ends were trimmed by 6 bases and 2 bases, with 11 bases remaining between them. Germline-derived CDR1 and CDR2 are LNHDA and SQIVND (reference sequence). CDR3 protein: CASRLATTYNEQFF. CDR3 nucleotides: TGTGCCAGTAGGTTAGCGACAACCTACAATGAGCAGTTCTTC.

This clone was detected only once. The chain joins TRBV19 to TRBJ1-3, with a tentative D call TRBD1 (5 bases). Germline V gene lookup returns CDR1 LNHDA and CDR2 SQIVND (reference sequence). This CDR3 has 14 residues. Trimming took off 5 bases at V and 0 bases at J, with 8 bases between the two ends. The CDR3 is CASSPTASGNTIYF. CDR3 DNA: TGTGCCAGTAGTCCGACAGCCTCTGGAAACACCATATATTTT.